This TCR beta chain was observed in a study of blood T cell repertoires in COVID-19 (dated by TCRdb to the early 2020s). Regarding the complete study: Samples from collaborators originated in the United States, Italy and Spain and spanned both the acute and convalescent phases of COVID-19. The prospective study material was composed of cDNA or gDNA derived from T cells, B-cell-depleted T cells, or PBMCs. Samples were obtained from the ongoing ImmuneRACE study (first 160 participants) and from 1,254 subjects provided by 6 global collaborators. A freely available public database, intended as a resource for researchers studying the immune response to SARS-CoV-2, is where the repertoires were released. Nearly every sample came with metadata listing a de-identified subject ID, COVID-19 status, age in years and sex. Where available, HLA class I and class II types were taken from metadata supplied by the sample provider and were not determined by assay-based typing. Deeply sampled blood TCRbeta repertoires from subjects exposed to, actively infected with, or recovered from COVID-19 were included in the dataset.

The immunoSEQ Assay, a bias-controlled multiplex PCR, was used to amplify TCRbeta CDR3 regions from genomic DNA. The authors processed their data as follows. Nucleated cell counts per sample were estimated from amplification of reference gene primers within the assay. Sequence reads were collapsed and filtered to measure the absolute abundance of every unique TCRbeta CDR3 rearrangement. For each sample, productive Simpson clonality was calculated as the square root of Simpson's diversity index across productive rearrangements. As stored in TCRdb, this immuneACCESS dataset retains in-frame rearrangements with V and J assigned. A fraction of the clones does not appear; measured against another copy, unresolved V genes explain less than half of the discrepancy, and the remainder lacks a known reason. That table gives V, J and clone size, and the DNA gave D and trimming. This sample holds roughly 110,000 clones; over 55% were observed only once. The ten largest clones add up to approximately 0.9% of the sample.

Whole blood was collected in K2EDTA tubes by collaborating institutions according to the institutions' own protocols. For TCRbeta analysis, collaborator samples were shipped as frozen whole blood, as isolated PBMCs, or as DNA extracted from either sample type. Overall study results and their limits: How much clinical and demographic metadata was included differed by source and by participant, and the metadata was provided uncurated.

The germline V gene encodes CDR1 SGHVS and CDR2 FQNEAQ. V loses 2 bases, J loses 5 bases, and the germline ends lie 12 bases apart. The CDR3 spans 15 residues, from the cysteine through the phenylalanine. The read is trimmed to its CDR3 DNA, 45 bases read in frame from base 1. A remark on this clone: What antigen it recognizes has not been identified. The input lacks base qualities; no much larger clone sits a single base away.

The specimen sequenced was peripheral blood. The sequence was obtained from a human donor with acute or convalescent COVID-19. The donor label of this sample is uncertain. Recombination linked TRBV7-8 to TRBJ1-4; TRBD1 could be the D gene, as 6 bases match. For the CDR3, the sequence is CASSLHGQLNEKLFF. In nucleotide form, the sequence is TGTGCCAGCAGCTTACACGGACAGCTAAATGAAAAACTGTTTTTT.